This T cell receptor (beta chain) comes out of a study of blood T cell repertoires in COVID-19. The overall study: PBMCs, B-cell-depleted T cells, or T cells were the source of the cDNA or gDNA that made up the material.

TCRdb keeps only in-frame clones here, not all; method: immunoSEQ multiplex PCR. The sample lists over 200,000 clones; 70% to 85% were seen once. CDR1 is SGHDT, CDR2 YYEEEE, per germline. Trimming took 2 bases from V and 0 from J; bases not matched to a gene: 11. The CDR3 is 19 amino acids. Participants came from roughly 23 US areas, aged roughly 18 to 95 years. Self-reported history from a screening survey and questionnaire set each donor's cohort. Sequenced: PBMCs or T cells enriched from blood (not recorded which). This chain joins TRBV5-6 and TRBJ1-6, with 7 bases identical to TRBD1. This sequence was found in a man aged 55 to 69 who had recovered from COVID-19. CDR3 in DNA: TGTGCCAGCAGCTTCTCACGGACAGGACAGAGCTCCTATAATTCACCCCTCCACTTT. Its translation is CASSFSRTGQSSYNSPLHF. Filled out from reference TRBV5-6 and TRBJ1-6, the complete variable domain reads DAGVTQSPTHLIKTRGQQVTLRCSPKSGHDTVSWYQQALGQGPQFIFQYYEEEERQRGNFPDRFSGHQFPNYSSELNVNALLLGDSALYLCASSFSRTGQSSYNSPLHFGNGTRLTVT.